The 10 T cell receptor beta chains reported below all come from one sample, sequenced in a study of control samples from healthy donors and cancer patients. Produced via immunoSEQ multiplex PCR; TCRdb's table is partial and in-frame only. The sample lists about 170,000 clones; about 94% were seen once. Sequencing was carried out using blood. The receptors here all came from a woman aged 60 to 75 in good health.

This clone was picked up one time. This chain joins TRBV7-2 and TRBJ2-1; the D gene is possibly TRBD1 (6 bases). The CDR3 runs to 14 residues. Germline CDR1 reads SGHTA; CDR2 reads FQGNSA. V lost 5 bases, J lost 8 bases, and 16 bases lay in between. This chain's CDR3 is CASSPGVANDEQFF. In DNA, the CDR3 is TGTGCCAGCAGCCCAGGGGTGGCCAACGATGAGCAGTTCTTC.

In DNA, the CDR3 is TGTGCCATCAGTGAGGTAGCGGGGACCTACGAGCAGTACTTC. It translates to CAISEVAGTYEQYF. The rearrangement links TRBV10-3 to TRBJ2-7, with 8 bases that match TRBD2. Germline V gene sequence: CDR1 ENHRY, CDR2 SYGVKD. Trimming took 2 bases from V and 2 from J; bases not matched to a gene: 2. This CDR3 has 14 residues.

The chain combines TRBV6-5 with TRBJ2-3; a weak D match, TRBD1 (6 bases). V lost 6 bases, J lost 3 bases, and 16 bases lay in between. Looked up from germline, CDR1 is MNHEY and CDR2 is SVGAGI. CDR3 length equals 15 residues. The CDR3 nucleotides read TGTGCCAGCAGGCCACCGGCAGGGGTAACAGATACGCAGTATTTT. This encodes CASRPPAGVTDTQYF.

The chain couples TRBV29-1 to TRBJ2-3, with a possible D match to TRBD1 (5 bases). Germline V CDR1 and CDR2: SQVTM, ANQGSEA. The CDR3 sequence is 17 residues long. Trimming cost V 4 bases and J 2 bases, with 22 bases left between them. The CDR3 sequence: CSVAGWGPDPSTDTQYF. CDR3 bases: TGCAGCGTTGCAGGTTGGGGCCCCGACCCGTCCACAGATACGCAGTATTTT.

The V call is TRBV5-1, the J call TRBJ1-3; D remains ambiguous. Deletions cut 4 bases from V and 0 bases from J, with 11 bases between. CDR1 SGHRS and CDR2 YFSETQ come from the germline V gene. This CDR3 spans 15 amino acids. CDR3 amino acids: CASSVGVLSGNTIYF. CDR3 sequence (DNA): TGCGCCAGCAGCGTGGGAGTCCTCTCTGGAAACACCATATATTTT.

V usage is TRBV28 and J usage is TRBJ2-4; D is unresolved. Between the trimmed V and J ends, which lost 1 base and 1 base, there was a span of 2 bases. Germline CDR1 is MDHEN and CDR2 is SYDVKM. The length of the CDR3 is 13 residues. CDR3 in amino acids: CASSLLAKNIQYF. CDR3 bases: TGTGCCAGCAGTTTATTGGCCAAAAACATTCAGTACTTC.

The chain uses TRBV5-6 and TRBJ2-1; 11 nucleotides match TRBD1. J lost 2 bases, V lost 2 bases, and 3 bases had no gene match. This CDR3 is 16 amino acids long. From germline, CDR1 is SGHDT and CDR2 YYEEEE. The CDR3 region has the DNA TGTGCCAGCAGCTTAATGGACAGGGGGCCCTACAATGAGCAGTTCTTC. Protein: CASSLMDRGPYNEQFF.

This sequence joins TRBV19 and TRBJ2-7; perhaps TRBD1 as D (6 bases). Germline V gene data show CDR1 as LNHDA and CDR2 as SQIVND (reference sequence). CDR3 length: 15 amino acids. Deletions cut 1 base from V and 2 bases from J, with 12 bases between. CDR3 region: CASSIGGGPPYEQYF. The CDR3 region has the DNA TGTGCCAGTAGTATAGGAGGGGGTCCCCCCTACGAGCAGTACTTC.

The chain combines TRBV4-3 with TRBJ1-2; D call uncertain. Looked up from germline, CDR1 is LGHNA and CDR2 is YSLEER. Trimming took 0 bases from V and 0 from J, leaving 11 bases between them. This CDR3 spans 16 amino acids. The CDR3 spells CASSQDLRQTNYGYTF. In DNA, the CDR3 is TGCGCCAGCAGCCAAGATTTGCGGCAGACTAACTATGGCTACACCTTC.

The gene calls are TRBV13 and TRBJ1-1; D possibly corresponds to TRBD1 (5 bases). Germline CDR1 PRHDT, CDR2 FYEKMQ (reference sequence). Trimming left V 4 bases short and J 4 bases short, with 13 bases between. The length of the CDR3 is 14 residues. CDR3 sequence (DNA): TGTGCCAGCAGCTCGGAGGGGCTGCCCACTGAAGCTTTCTTT. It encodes CASSSEGLPTEAFF.